The T cell receptor (beta chain) under discussion was sequenced for a study of T cell changes during pregnancy in multiple sclerosis (dated by TCRdb to the late 2010s). Study-wide context: Changes in the T cell repertoire over the course of pregnancy were examined in this study in women with multiple sclerosis.

A remark on this clone: The specificity of this receptor is unknown. No clone much larger than this one lies a single base away; base qualities are absent.

V loses 6 bases, J loses 7 bases, and the germline ends lie 20 bases apart. Measured from the cysteine to the phenylalanine, the CDR3 is 15 residues long. The DNA shown is the 45-base CDR3, in frame from base 1. CDR1 and CDR2 (MDHEN, SYDVKM) derive from the germline V gene. Preparation of the library involved the immunoSEQ multiplex PCR assay. TCRdb mirrors the immuneACCESS table, restricted to in-frame sequences. Some clones are absent from its copies; in checked studies, under half trace to an unresolved V gene, and the reason for the others is unknown. The sample includes about 60,000 clones, with 85% to 95% observed a single time. The ten largest clones take up 3.2% of the sample.

The sample consisted of CD8+ T cells from peripheral blood mononuclear cells, taken in the second trimester of pregnancy. This TCR was sampled from a female donor with multiple sclerosis, enrolled in a pregnancy study. The chain joins TRBV28 to TRBJ2-3; matching of 6 bases hints at TRBD2 as the D gene. The CDR3 here reads CASSPSERRANTQYF. The sequenced DNA is TGTGCCAGCAGCCCCTCTGAAAGGAGGGCGAATACGCAGTATTTT.